This TCR beta chain was obtained from a study of CD8+CD57+ T cells in acquired aplastic anemia. Study background: Mean yield of DNA from sorted CD4+ and CD8+ cells was roughly 3.4 ug.

Both TCR beta VDJ combination and CDR3 sequence profiling were carried out. Genomic DNA was the template for this profiling. TCRdb redid the calling of the reads with MiXCR, one entry per CDR3 protein. The repertoire includes some 200,000 distinct CDR3 sequences, 40% to 50% of them detected once, and 9.7% sits in the top ten. Germline V lookup: CDR1 LNHDA, CDR2 SQIVND (reference sequence). This CDR3 spans 14 amino acids. V dropped 6 bases and J dropped 2 bases, with 10 bases sitting between them. All sequencing subjects had displayed CD8+CD57+ cell expansion on flow cytometry. All patients had severe acquired aplastic anemia. Patients had received no therapy at the time of blood sampling.

This receptor was obtained from a human donor with aplastic anemia. Sequencing was performed on sorted CD4+, CD8+, or CD8+CD57+ T cells (not recorded which) from PBMCs. The gene calls are TRBV19 and TRBJ2-2, with D maybe TRBD2 (7 bases). The CDR3 region is CASRGGANTGELFF. DNA for the CDR3: TGTGCCAGTAGAGGGGGGGCAAACACCGGGGAGCTGTTTTTT. The entire variable domain, with the rest obtained from reference TRBV19 and TRBJ2-2, is as follows: DGGITQSPKYLFRKEGQNVTLSCEQNLNHDAMYWYRQDPGQGLRLIYYSQIVNDFQKGDIAEGYSVSREKKESFPLTVTSAQKNPTAFYLCASRGGANTGELFFGEGSRLTVL.